Presented here are 25 T cell receptor beta chains from one specimen sequenced in a study of blood T cells in healthy people across ages. Then a second PCR, running roughly 7 to 12 cycles, was carried out with a sample-barcoded 5' primer and a J-beta primer mix. One entry per CDR3 protein, called by TCRdb with MiXCR from the 5' RACE reads. Of some 1.5 million distinct CDR3 sequences detected, roughly 28% appear once; the ten largest clones hold about 8%. The specimen was blood. The receptor set was obtained from a woman aged 25 to 39 in good health.

Note on this clonotype: A much larger clone lies a single base off, so this may be a read error. In DNA form, the CDR3 reads TGCAGCGTAGCCGGACTAGCGGGGGGGAGATCCACAGATGCGCAGTATTTT. It codes for CSVAGLAGGRSTDAQYF. The V gene is TRBV29-1, the J gene TRBJ2-3; TRBD2 aligns across 15 bases. CDR1 is SQVTM and CDR2 is ANQGSEA in the germline V gene. The CDR3 length is 17 residues.

The chain combines TRBV6-5 with TRBJ2-7; 8 bases are shared with TRBD1. The J call may be mistaken, given a closer DNA end match to TRBJ2-5. The CDR3 extends over 15 amino acids. CDR1 and CDR2 from the germline V gene are MNHEY and SVGAGI. The CDR3 is CASSYSLRQGETQYF. CDR3 in DNA: TGTGCCAGCAGTTACTCACTGCGACAGGGGGAGACCCAGTACTTC.

The chain couples TRBV20-1 to TRBJ2-3, with a possible D match to TRBD1 (6 bases). Trimming cost V 6 bases and J 4 bases, with 29 bases left between them. There are 18 residues in the CDR3. CDR1 DFQATT and CDR2 SNEGSKA come from the germline V gene (reference sequence). This CDR3 reads CSAYAPTVGQRGSDTQYF. The CDR3 region has the DNA TGCAGTGCCTACGCGCCTACGGTGGGACAACGTGGGTCAGATACGCAGTATTTT.

The chain carries TRBV15 and TRBJ2-5; a possible D gene is TRBD2 (5 bases). Trimming left V 2 bases short and J 11 bases short, with 18 bases between. CDR3 length equals 14 residues. Germline lookup yields CDR1 LNHNV and CDR2 YYDKDF (reference sequence). In DNA, the CDR3 is TGTGCCACCAGCAGAAGGACGGATCATGGGGAGCAGTACTTC. Its translation is CATSRRTDHGEQYF. The entire variable domain, with the rest obtained from reference TRBV15 and TRBJ2-5, is as follows: DAMVIQNPRYQVTQFGKPVTLSCSQTLNHNVMYWYQQKSSQAPKLLFHYYDKDFNNEADTPDNFQSRRPNTSFCFLDIRSPGLGDTAMYLCATSRRTDHGEQYFGPGTRLLVL.

This clonotype was counted a few times. The chain carries TRBV5-1 and TRBJ1-1; the D is unclear. This CDR3 is built from 14 residues. Trimming removed 0 bases at V and 3 bases at J, with 9 bases between. Germline V CDR1 and CDR2: SGHRS, YFSETQ. The CDR3 bases are TGCGCCAGCAGCTTGGAGGGAACGGACACTGAAGCTTTCTTT. Its translation: CASSLEGTDTEAFF.

This clonotype was counted at least ten times. V is TRBV12-3 or TRBV12-4 and J is TRBJ2-1; D unresolved. The CDR3 is made up of 13 amino acids. With 3 bases removed from V and 5 bases from J, the gap between germline ends came to 8 bases. The CDR3 bases are TGTGCCAGCAGTTTTGGCTTAGACAATGAGCAGTTCTTC. This translates into CASSFGLDNEQFF.

This clonotype was observed a handful of times. The gene calls are TRBV7-6 and TRBJ2-5, with a tentative D call TRBD2 (7 bases). Trimming left V 5 bases short and J 2 bases short, with 21 bases between. The germline gives CDR1 SGHVS, CDR2 FNYEAQ. This CDR3 has 17 residues. As DNA, the CDR3 is TGTGCCAGCAGCCCACGCGAAGGGGGAGGGGGTCAAGAGACCCAGTACTTC. Protein sequence: CASSPREGGGGQETQYF.

This clonotype was seen more than once but under ten times. V gene TRBV7-2 combines with J gene TRBJ2-3, with 8 bases aligning to TRBD2. CDR1 and CDR2 (germline): SGHTA, FQGNSA. This CDR3 has 14 amino acids. Trimming cost V 11 bases and J 2 bases; bases outside gene matches: 9. CDR3 protein: CAAGAGELTDTQYF. The CDR3 DNA is TGTGCCGCGGGAGCGGGGGAACTCACAGATACGCAGTATTTT. Full variable domain (missing parts from reference TRBV7-2 and TRBJ2-3): GAGVSQSPSNKVTEKGKDVELRCDPISGHTALYWYRQSLGQGLEFLIYFQGNSAPDKSGLPSDRFSAERTGGSVSTLTIQRTQQEDSAVYLCAAGAGELTDTQYFGPGTRLTVL.

The chain has TRBV11-2 and TRBJ2-1; TRBD2 might be the D (6 bases). The V gene's germline CDR1 is SGHAT and CDR2 FQNNGV. The CDR3 has 12 amino acids. V dropped 1 base and J dropped 13 bases, with 11 bases sitting between them. CDR3 in amino acids: CASSLVASAQFF. DNA for the CDR3: TGTGCCAGCAGCTTAGTCGCTAGCGCCCAGTTCTTC.

This clonotype has only a few counts. The chain joins TRBV12-3 or TRBV12-4 to TRBJ1-6, with TRBD1 matching over 9 bases. Losses at the gene ends were 6 bases for V and 10 bases for J; bases not matched to a gene: 7. The length of the CDR3 is 14 residues. This CDR3 is CASRRQGVGSPLHF. The CDR3 DNA is TGTGCCAGCAGACGACAGGGGGTTGGATCACCCCTCCACTTT.

V gene TRBV5-1 combines with J gene TRBJ2-5, with 11 bases identical to TRBD2. The CDR3 covers 15 residues. The J segment lost 5 bases and the V segment lost 2 bases, leaving 5 bases of the junction unmatched. CDR1 and CDR2 from the germline V gene are SGHRS and YFSETQ. CDR3 DNA: TGCGCCAGCAGCTTTAATAGCGGGGGGGCGGAGACCCAGTACTTC. Its translation: CASSFNSGGAETQYF.

In this sample, this clonotype turned up many times. CDR3 region: CASSQITTGLAEGYTF. Here the CDR3 DNA reads TGCGCCAGCAGCCAAATAACGACAGGGTTGGCAGAGGGCTACACCTTC. V is TRBV4-3 and J is TRBJ1-2; 7 nucleotides agree with TRBD1. From germline, CDR1 is LGHNA and CDR2 YSLEER. Trimming at V came to 2 bases and at J to 8 bases, leaving 14 bases not matched to a gene. The CDR3 extends over 16 amino acids.

V is TRBV2 and J is TRBJ2-5, with TRBD1 as a possible D gene (6 bases). Germline V lookup: CDR1 SNHLY, CDR2 FYNNEI. CDR3 length: 15 amino acids. The V end lost 1 base, the J end lost 4 bases, and 13 bases lay between the germline ends. The CDR3 DNA is TGTGCCAGCAGTGAAGATCCTGGGGGCACAGAGACCCAGTACTTC. It codes for CASSEDPGGTETQYF.

The sample holds many counts of this clonotype. The chain has TRBV4-3 and TRBJ2-6; no definite D call. The CDR3 spans 17 residues. Trimming stripped 0 bases from V and 4 bases from J, with 13 bases between. Germline V lookup: CDR1 LGHNA, CDR2 YSLEER. Written as DNA, the CDR3 is TGCGCCAGCAGCCAAGATAGTATCGGATCCGGGGCCAACGTCCTGACTTTC. Translation: CASSQDSIGSGANVLTF.

With regard to this clonotype: A clone one base away is much larger, so this may be a read error. The chain combines TRBV2 with TRBJ2-5; D tentatively fits TRBD1 or TRBD2 (5 bases each). CDR3 length equals 11 residues. Germline CDR1 and CDR2: SNHLY and FYNNEI. V was shortened by 8 bases and J by 5 bases, with 9 bases between the two germline ends. Written as DNA, the CDR3 is TGTGCCAGCGGAGAGGGGGAGACCCAGTACTTC. It specifies CASGEGETQYF.

The chain joins TRBV28 to TRBJ2-6; D is unresolved. V dropped 2 bases and J dropped 0 bases, with 17 bases sitting between them. CDR1 and CDR2 (germline): MDHEN, SYDVKM. This CDR3 has 19 residues. CDR3 loop: CASSLALGRRISGANVLTF. The DNA of the CDR3 is TGTGCCAGCAGTTTAGCTCTAGGACGGAGAATCTCTGGGGCCAACGTCCTGACTTTC.

This clonotype was detected once. A junction end diverges from the germline sequence, so it may reflect a read error. The chain is built from TRBV7-9 and TRBJ2-7; the D gene is possibly TRBD2 (8 bases). The CDR3 has 15 amino acids. The germline CDR1 and CDR2 sequences are SEHNR and FQNEAQ (reference sequence). The CDR3 nucleotides read TGTGCCGGCAGCTTAGCGGGACAGAGCTCCTACGAGCAGTACTTC. The encoded protein is CAGSLAGQSSYEQYF.

This clonotype turned up a few times. This chain joins TRBV27 and TRBJ1-2, with D perhaps TRBD1 (6 bases). Germline-derived CDR1 and CDR2 are MNHEY and SMNVEV (reference sequence). Trimming shortened V by 5 bases and J by 4 bases, and 11 bases separated the two germline ends. The CDR3 consists of 13 residues. CDR3 in DNA: TGTGCCAGCAGTGAACAGGGTCCCTATGGCTACACCTTC. Its protein product is CASSEQGPYGYTF.

This clonotype showed up just a few times. For the CDR3, the DNA is TGCAGCGAAACTAGGAACTACGAGCAGTACTTC. Protein sequence: CSETRNYEQYF. The chain has TRBV29-1 and TRBJ2-7; D perhaps matches TRBD2 (5 bases). V dropped 7 bases and J dropped 3 bases, with 10 bases sitting between them. This CDR3 region has 11 residues. In germline, CDR1 is SQVTM, CDR2 ANQGSEA.

DNA for the CDR3: TGTGCCAGCAGTTTCGGACAGAATCCTAACTATGGCTACACCTTC. It encodes CASSFGQNPNYGYTF. The chain combines TRBV12-3 or TRBV12-4 with TRBJ1-2; D might be TRBD1 (6 bases). CDR3 size: 15 residues. V shed 3 bases and J shed 0 bases, with 11 bases lying between them.

This clonotype was found a few times. This chain links TRBV2 with TRBJ2-3; 8 bases are a match to TRBD2. The germline V gene has CDR1 SNHLY and CDR2 FYNNEI. V lost 6 bases, J lost 1 base, and 6 bases stayed unmatched. The CDR3 runs to 15 residues. CDR3 region: CASRTTSGGTDTQYF. The CDR3 DNA reads TGTGCCAGCAGGACCACTAGCGGCGGCACAGATACGCAGTATTTT.

CDR3 sequence: CASSQLSLQGANEQFF. The CDR3 DNA is TGTGCCAGCAGCCAACTATCGCTACAGGGGGCCAATGAGCAGTTCTTC. This chain joins TRBV7-3 and TRBJ2-1; TRBD1 agrees at 9 bases. In germline, CDR1 is SGHTA, CDR2 FQGTGA. CDR3 length equals 16 residues. J gave up 6 bases and V 5 bases, and 11 bases lay outside the gene matches.

V is TRBV7-9 and J is TRBJ2-1; perhaps TRBD1 as D (5 bases). The CDR3 has 18 residues. V shed 2 bases and J shed 7 bases, with 24 bases lying between them. The V gene's germline CDR1 is SEHNR and CDR2 FQNEAQ (reference sequence). The CDR3 DNA sequence: TGTGCCAGCAGCTTAAGACTCGCCTTCAGGGAAGGTTGGAATGAGCAGTTCTTC. Translated: CASSLRLAFREGWNEQFF.

This clonotype was seen only a few times. J is TRBJ1-6 and V is TRBV3-1; a possible D gene is TRBD1 (5 bases). The CDR3 contains 13 residues. Germline CDR1 and CDR2: LGHDT and YNNKEL (reference sequence). Deletions cut 3 bases from V and 9 bases from J, with 9 bases between. The CDR3 loop is CASSQGRSSPLHF. The CDR3 DNA sequence: TGTGCCAGCAGCCAGGGGCGAAGTTCACCCCTCCACTTT.

The chain uses TRBV4-2 and TRBJ2-1, with 8 nucleotides matching TRBD1. The CDR3 contains 16 residues. Germline CDR1 LGHNA, CDR2 YNFKEQ. The ends lost 1 base at V and 8 bases at J; junction bases unmatched: 10. CDR3: CASSQARTGQSHEQFF. The CDR3 DNA reads as TGTGCCAGCAGCCAAGCCCGGACAGGGCAATCCCATGAGCAGTTCTTC.